This T cell receptor (beta chain) was captured in a study of cytomegalovirus exposure and HLA in healthy donors (dated by TCRdb to about 2017). Turning to the overall study: In an earlier analysis of fewer than 750 of the donors, about 270 Gb of sequence data and approximately 100 million unique TCR beta sequences from 180 million or so T cells were reported. The study aimed to test whether cataloging public T cell receptors could reveal signatures of past pathogen exposure. Roughly 300 gigabases of sequencing data and roughly 90 million unique TCR sequences were included in an early release covering 550 to 800 HLA-typed donors. The study profiled the T cell repertoires of more than 500 subjects by immunosequencing and related them to cytomegalovirus serostatus. Rather than using new phenotypic data, the later analysis identified candidate immune exposures from TCR beta sequences and from how often those sequences occurred across donors. All discovery cohort repertoires had been generated using a single sequencing platform. Donor age, sex, ethnicity and CMV serostatus were compiled together with the repertoire data. In addition to the first cohort of 666 subjects, a separate validation cohort of approximately 110 different subjects was used. Among the 398 genotyped donors, 75% to 90% belonged to the genetic ancestry cluster associated with self-reported Caucasian donors. A later analysis re-analyzed previously published TCR beta repertoires from approximately 700 donors and added high-resolution HLA genotyping to study TCR occurrence patterns. The number of typed donors differed by locus: about 620-640 for A, B, C, DRB1 and DQB1; 522 for DQA1; approximately 610 for DPA1; and some 470 for DPB1. A handful of DR-DQ haplotypes were handled as single units for association and clustering because linkage in the cohort was strong. Among about 360 genotyped donors of the cohort, an average of approximately 240,000 unique TCR beta nucleotide sequences were sequenced per donor, roughly 18% of them non-productive. In an earlier analysis of 587 of the donors, high-throughput TCR beta sequencing was used to judge whether each TCR beta V gene segment behaved as functional or pseudogenic. To predict cytomegalovirus infection status, the study combined high-throughput TCR immunosequencing, statistical association of individual TCRs with disease status, and machine learning. A later genetic analysis used genome-wide SNP genotypes for about 55% of the 666 donors, treating that subset as a discovery cohort. HLA typing covered class I and class II loci at four-digit resolution.

The method was the immunoSEQ multiplex PCR assay. For the multiplex PCR, a mixture combining 60 forward primers for TCR Vbeta segments and 13 reverse primers for TCR Jbeta segments was used. The CDR3 region of rearranged TCR beta genes was amplified from genomic DNA with a multiplex PCR assay. The Illumina HiSeq System was used to sequence the amplified TCR beta libraries as 87-base-pair reads. As for the authors' bioinformatics: A later analysis tallied 80 million to 95 million unique TCR beta chains across the 666 repertoires, and about 12 million of those chains were shared by two or more donors. Raw reads were error-corrected and collapsed into unique sequences by a nearest-neighbor algorithm in which closely related sequences were merged to remove PCR and sequencing errors. CDR3 sequences were aligned to IMGT reference sequences to assign V, D and J gene segments. For a sequence to be retained, a match of at least six nucleotides to both a V gene segment and a J gene segment was required. A rearrangement counted as productive if the CDR3 had no stop codons and remained in frame with V and J, and every other rearrangement counted as non-productive. CDR3 was defined according to IMGT convention as the region running from the second conserved V-encoded cysteine to the conserved J-encoded phenylalanine. The earlier analysis of about 570 of the donors excluded any sequence lacking an unambiguous match to a single V gene segment. In an earlier analysis of 587 of the donors, V segments were called functional above 56.7% productive rearrangements and were called segregating when the between-donor standard deviation exceeded 5%. To diagnose cytomegalovirus status from the catalog of TCR beta chain sequences, a statistical classification framework was built. In a later analysis, V and J genes were assigned by comparing TCR nucleotide sequences against IMGT/GENE-DB human TR gene sequences. In a later analysis, CDR3 sequences and most-parsimonious VDJ recombination scenarios were assigned using the TCRdist pipeline. In a later analysis, each TCR beta chain was defined by its CDR3 amino acid sequence together with its V-gene family, and reads lacking a unique V-gene family were excluded. In a later analysis, 500 to 700 highly shared, low-generation-probability nucleotide sequences were removed to address suspected cross-contamination and a sequencing artifact. In a later analysis, a clonal expansion index was calculated for each public chain from normalized within-repertoire ranks of inferred template counts. Generation probabilities in a later analysis came from a VDJ recombination model fitted to out-of-frame rearrangements, and those results were checked against IGoR. In a later analysis, hypergeometric tests were used to score TCR-TCR, TCR-HLA and TCR-CMV co-occurrence, with a repertoire-size bias correction applied to TCR pairs. A later analysis estimated false discovery rates by permuting HLA or CMV assignments 20 times. In a later analysis, co-occurring TCRs were grouped using DBSCAN, and TCRdist sequence similarity was added for clustering within HLA-allele-positive subsets. Repertoires with fewer than 30,000 or more than 120,000 public chains, plus five repertoires with anomalous nucleotide sharing, were excluded from co-occurrence clustering. Here the immuneACCESS table is served through TCRdb, limited to in-frame sequences with V and J called. Missing clones are a known gap in these copies; in checked studies unresolved V genes cover under half, and the rest lacks a known reason. The V and J calls and clone size were taken over from that table, and D and trimming were inferred from the DNA. The sample profile shows roughly 160,000 clones; approximately 80% of them were found once. The leading ten clones occupy roughly 13% of the sample.

Broader findings and caveats from the paper: This cohort had only TCR beta chains sequenced, and the lack of alpha or paired-chain data limited which features could be detected. Across donors, most TCR sequences were observed very rarely, whereas some public TCRs were present in many individuals. In a later genetic analysis, fewer N-insertions in productive TCRs were reported among donors in an Asian-associated ancestry cluster than the 666-donor mean. Roughly uniform sequencing depth across donors was assumed in presence/absence analyses, although this assumption may not hold. Because counts were too low, roughly 18 rarely observed V segments, including chromosome 9 orphons, were left out of the earlier analysis of 500 to 650 of the donors. Immune exposure information for the cohort was limited to CMV serostatus. Assigning TCR associations to individual alleles was difficult when HLA alleles, especially DR and DQ, strongly co-occurred. In a later analysis, the rate of TCR association differed among HLA loci, with DRB1 alleles having the most associated TCRs and HLA-C alleles having the fewest. In an earlier analysis of some 550 of the donors, most TCR beta V segments were observed in productive rearrangements about 87% or about 30% of the time, broadly matching IMGT annotations. An association between a missense DCLRE1C variant and V-gene and J-gene trimming of TCR beta chains was found in a later genetic analysis and replicated in an independent cohort. A further reported finding was that TCR beta sequences accurately predicted the HLA-A and HLA-B alleles for most subjects in the first cohort. A few of the identified cytomegalovirus-associated TCR beta chains were confirmed in vitro to be specific for cytomegalovirus antigens. In a later analysis, HLA-associated TCR beta chains were found to be more clonally expanded and to have lower generation probabilities than equally common non-associated chains. A later analysis reported that several top co-occurrence clusters appeared linked to parvovirus B19, influenza, CMV and Epstein-Barr virus. In both the original and validation cohorts, the classifier was reported to diagnose cytomegalovirus status with high specificity and sensitivity. HLA typing was unavailable for some donors at each locus, so association tests used only the typed subset. Most CMV-associated TCR beta chains appeared to be HLA-restricted in a later analysis, and the HLA associations seemed to be driven largely by CMV exposure. Linkage disequilibrium might explain the correlated functional status among segregating V segments, but an unknown experimental factor could not be ruled out. The authors suggested that the approach could potentially be generalized to other disease states and immunological phenotypes. The study gave a list of under 200 TCR beta chains associated with cytomegalovirus. A group of highly shared sequence variants was considered likely to be a technical artifact of the sequencing pipeline. A later analysis associated 16,951 TCR beta sequences with specific HLA alleles at a false discovery rate of 0.05.

The cohort comprised approximately 700 healthy bone marrow donors. Cohort members were all nominally healthy when sampled, although unrecorded immune exposures were likely present. The donor was CMV seronegative and belonged to the group of around 400 seronegative cohort members. Every donor gave a peripheral blood sample, and the peripheral blood mononuclear cells from that sample were used for TCR beta sequencing. Genomic DNA was extracted from the blood cell samples with the Qiagen DNeasy Blood Extraction Kit. Concerning this clone itself: Its antigen target is currently unknown. No much larger clone exists at a distance of one base, and base qualities are not known.

The TCR comes from a woman aged 50 to 65 in good health and CMV-seronegative. The sequenced sample consisted of PBMCs.

The DNA sequence is TGTGCCAGTAGTATCCGAGGGGGGGACACTGAAGCTTTCTTT. Its translation reads: CASSIRGGDTEAFF. The rearranged chain carries TRBV19 and TRBJ1-1; perhaps TRBD1 is the D gene, with 6 bases matching. V is pared back by 3 bases and J by 3 bases, with 11 bases lying between the germline termini. Counted from cysteine to phenylalanine, this CDR3 has 14 amino acids. This entry keeps only the CDR3 DNA: 42 bases, framed from base 1. The germline V gene encodes CDR1 LNHDA and CDR2 SQIVND (reference sequence).